This T cell receptor (beta chain) emerged from a study of blood T cell repertoires in COVID-19. Study-wide context: Spain, Italy and the United States supplied samples that represented acute and convalescent COVID-19.

This CDR3 has 15 amino acids. Germline V lookup: CDR1 SGHRS, CDR2 YFSETQ. The trim removed 4 bases at V and 8 bases at J, leaving 8 bases unmatched. Per the authors' pipeline: Amplification with reference gene primers provided the estimates of nucleated cell counts. Sequenced by immunoSEQ multiplex PCR; TCRdb stores in-frame clones only, minus some. The V and J calls and clone size come from that table; D and trimming were worked out from the DNA. The sample comprises 150,000 to 200,000 clones, about 88% of which are singletons, and about 26% rests with the top ten. Sequenced: peripheral blood. The chain uses TRBV5-1 and TRBJ1-4, with TRBD1 matching over 10 bases. This sequence was found in a man in his 60s with acute or convalescent COVID-19. CDR3 loop: CASSTIRDRGEKLFF. In DNA form, the CDR3 reads TGCGCCAGCAGCACCATCCGGGACAGGGGAGAAAAACTGTTTTTT.